Each of the 29 T cell receptor beta chains below was sequenced from the same sample in a study of molecular identifiers for immune sequencing clone quantification. TCRdb passed the PCR reads through MiXCR, listing each CDR3 protein once. This table holds around 20,000 distinct CDR3 sequences, about a sixth found once. Sequencing was carried out using naive CD8+ T cells from blood, with Jurkat cell RNA spiked in. Subset noted: FACS-sorted CD8+CD4-CCR7+CD45RA+ naive T cells. The receptors shown here come from a human donor in good health. Some libraries in this study had Jurkat cell RNA spiked in.

This clonotype is medium-sized in the sample. The chain links TRBV30 to TRBJ2-7; D remains ambiguous. This CDR3 has 10 residues. With 0 bases removed from V and 7 bases from J, the gap between germline ends came to 4 bases. Per the germline V gene, CDR1 is GTSNPN and CDR2 is SVGIG (reference sequence). The CDR3 nucleotides read TGTGCCTGGAGTGTTACTGAGCAGTACTTC. It yields the protein CAWSVTEQYF. Based on the CDR3 plus reference TRBV30 and TRBJ2-7, the full variable domain is SQTIHQWPATLVQPVGSPLSLECTVEGTSNPNLYWYRQAAGRGLQLLFYSVGIGQISSEVPQNLSASRPQDRQFILSSKKLLLSDSGFYLCAWSVTEQYFGPGTRLTVT.

Details on this clonotype: This may be a read error, as it is one base from a much larger clone. The chain carries TRBV5-6 and TRBJ2-7; no clear D. Trimming took off 0 bases at V and 3 bases at J, with 10 bases between the two ends. This CDR3 is 14 amino acids long. Germline CDR1 and CDR2: SGHDT and YYEEEE. CDR3 bases: TGTGCCAGCAGCTTGGGACTTGCTCGCTACGAGCAGTACTTC. Amino acid sequence: CASSLGLARYEQYF.

A remark on this clonotype: This could be a read error, since a much larger clone is one nucleotide away. The rearrangement uses TRBV5-3 and TRBJ2-3, with TRBD2 matching over 10 bases. TRBV5-3 is filed as an ORF, its function uncertain. CDR3 length equals 17 residues. The V gene end was trimmed by 8 bases and the J gene end by 1 base; junction bases not matched to a gene: 13. CDR3 bases: TGTGCCAGCAGCCAACCAGCGGGAGGGCCGGGCACAGATACGCAGTATTTT. Protein: CASSQPAGGPGTDTQYF.

The CDR3 spells CASSLAWGGTGELFF. The CDR3 region has the DNA TGTGCCAGCAGCTTAGCGTGGGGTGGCACCGGGGAGCTGTTTTTT. V is TRBV7-2 and J is TRBJ2-2; D uncertain. The CDR3 spans 15 residues. V was clipped by 0 bases and J by 4 bases, with 9 bases between them. CDR1 is SGHTA and CDR2 is FQGNSA in the germline V gene.

This clonotype was picked up many times. The rearrangement links TRBV6-2 or TRBV6-3 to TRBJ2-3; D gene ambiguous. Looked up from germline, CDR1 is MNHEY and CDR2 is SVGEGT. Trimming stripped 4 bases from V and 4 bases from J, with 6 bases between. The CDR3 has 12 residues. The CDR3 region has the DNA TGTGCCAGCAGTTCAAATTCAGATACGCAGTATTTT. Amino acid sequence: CASSSNSDTQYF.

There are many counts of this clonotype. This chain joins TRBV4-3 and TRBJ2-2; 10 nucleotides agree with TRBD2. V shed 0 bases, J shed 6 bases, and the junction held 7 bases outside the gene matches. Germline loops: CDR1 LGHNA, CDR2 YSLEER. The CDR3 length is 17 residues. The CDR3 DNA sequence: TGCGCCAGCAGCCAAGATCGTAGGGGACTAGCGTCCGGGGAGCTGTTTTTT. Its translation is CASSQDRRGLASGELFF.

This clonotype has ten or more counts. The chain couples TRBV6-5 to TRBJ2-3; 8 bases match TRBD1. This CDR3 has 15 amino acids. Germline CDR1 and CDR2: MNHEY and SVGAGI. Germline trimming cut 3 bases from V and 4 bases from J; bases unmatched to any gene: 6. CDR3 DNA sequence: TGTGCCAGCAGTTATTATACAGGGGGATCAGATACGCAGTATTTT. Its translation is CASSYYTGGSDTQYF.

This clonotype was counted ten times or more. The V gene is TRBV27, the J gene TRBJ1-1, with D unresolved. Per the germline V gene, CDR1 is MNHEY and CDR2 is SMNVEV (reference sequence). The CDR3 covers 13 residues. Trimming left V 4 bases short and J 0 bases short, with 6 bases between. DNA for the CDR3: TGTGCCAGCAGTTCCCTAATGAACACTGAAGCTTTCTTT. Its translation is CASSSLMNTEAFF.

This clonotype was counted between two and nine times. This chain joins TRBV12-3 or TRBV12-4 and TRBJ2-3; the D is unclear. Trimming removed 5 bases at V and 2 bases at J, with 8 bases between. This CDR3 comprises 13 residues. CDR3 sequence (DNA): TGTGCCAGCAGTCCCTCCCACACAGATACGCAGTATTTT. It yields the protein CASSPSHTDTQYF.

This clonotype showed up many times. The chain combines TRBV30 with TRBJ1-1; a possible D gene is TRBD1 (6 bases). The CDR3 consists of 12 residues. The germline V gene has CDR1 GTSNPN and CDR2 SVGIG (reference sequence). The ends were cut back, 0 bases at V and 10 bases at J, with 12 bases in the middle. CDR3 amino acids: CAWSVGGGGAFF. CDR3 bases: TGTGCCTGGAGTGTAGGGGGGGGTGGAGCTTTCTTT. Together with reference TRBV30 and TRBJ1-1, the CDR3 gives the full variable domain: SQTIHQWPATLVQPVGSPLSLECTVEGTSNPNLYWYRQAAGRGLQLLFYSVGIGQISSEVPQNLSASRPQDRQFILSSKKLLLSDSGFYLCAWSVGGGGAFFGQGTRLTVV.

In its sample, this clonotype was seen many times. J is TRBJ2-5 and V is TRBV10-3; 12 nucleotides match TRBD1. CDR1 and CDR2 (germline): ENHRY, SYGVKD. CDR3 length: 16 residues. J gave up 4 bases and V 3 bases, and 6 bases lay outside the gene matches. The CDR3 bases are TGTGCCATCAGTGAAAGGGGGACAGGGGGCTTAGAGACCCAGTACTTC. Protein: CAISERGTGGLETQYF.

Ten or more counts support this clonotype. The chain combines TRBV4-3 with TRBJ2-3, with D hard to call. Trimming shortened V by 1 base and J by 0 bases, and 5 bases separated the two germline ends. CDR3 length: 14 amino acids. Germline-derived CDR1 and CDR2 are LGHNA and YSLEER. CDR3 sequence: CASSQGSSTDTQYF. In nucleotides, the CDR3 is TGCGCCAGCAGCCAAGGTTCGAGCACAGATACGCAGTATTTT.

There are many counts of this clonotype. The chain has TRBV6-2 or TRBV6-3 and TRBJ2-1; D not resolved. The CDR3 sequence is 12 residues long. The V gene's germline CDR1 is MNHEY and CDR2 SVGEGT. V was cut by 3 bases and J by 8 bases, with 8 bases left in between. The CDR3 bases are TGTGCCAGCAGTTATCGAGAGTATGAGCAGTTCTTC. Protein: CASSYREYEQFF.

This clonotype came up many times. J is TRBJ1-1 and V is TRBV28; D gene uncertain. The CDR3 spans 12 residues. The V end was cut by 1 base, the J end by 10 bases, with 10 bases between. Germline V gives CDR1 MDHEN, CDR2 SYDVKM. The CDR3 reads CASSLSELAAFF. The CDR3 nucleotides are TGTGCCAGCAGTTTATCCGAGCTTGCAGCTTTCTTT.

This clonotype is judged medium-sized. The rearrangement joins TRBV28 to TRBJ2-7, with D unclear. This CDR3 is 13 amino acids long. Germline values: CDR1 MDHEN, CDR2 SYDVKM. V was pared by 2 bases and J by 0 bases, with 5 bases between. For the CDR3, the DNA is TGTGCCAGCAGTTTACTCCGCTCCTACGAGCAGTACTTC. This codes for CASSLLRSYEQYF.

The sample holds many counts of this clonotype. This chain links TRBV9 with TRBJ1-1; D unresolved. The CDR3 sequence is 15 residues long. Germline CDR1 SGDLS, CDR2 YYNGEE. The V end was cut by 3 bases, the J end by 1 base, with 13 bases between. The chain's CDR3 is CASSAEDLGNTEAFF. The CDR3 DNA follows: TGTGCCAGCAGCGCCGAGGACCTGGGGAACACTGAAGCTTTCTTT.

This clonotype showed up many times. This rearrangement joins TRBV30 to TRBJ2-3; perhaps TRBD2 as D (6 bases). Germline loops: CDR1 GTSNPN, CDR2 SVGIG (reference sequence). V lost 4 bases, J lost 2 bases, and 13 bases lay in between. The CDR3 runs 14 residues. The CDR3: CAWNSGTPTDTQYF. CDR3 coding DNA: TGTGCCTGGAATTCGGGGACTCCCACAGATACGCAGTATTTT.

The table lists this clonotype with many counts. The J gene is TRBJ2-5, the V gene TRBV5-1; 15 bases line up with TRBD2. The J segment lost 5 bases and the V segment lost 4 bases, leaving 9 bases of the junction unmatched. The CDR3 runs to 17 residues. The V gene's germline CDR1 is SGHRS and CDR2 YFSETQ. CDR3 DNA: TGCGCCAGCAGCCCAAGGACTAGCGGGGGGGCAGTTGAGACCCAGTACTTC. Its translation: CASSPRTSGGAVETQYF.

This clonotype occurred many times. The rearrangement uses TRBV7-9 and TRBJ1-5, with TRBD1 matching over 10 bases. V lost 1 base and J lost 2; bases outside the gene matches: 2. The CDR3 contains 16 residues. The germline V gene has CDR1 SEHNR and CDR2 FQNEAQ (reference sequence). CDR3 in amino acids: CASSLDGTGGNQPQHF. CDR3 nucleotide sequence: TGTGCCAGCAGCTTAGACGGGACAGGGGGCAATCAGCCCCAGCATTTT.

This clonotype was counted many times. The rearrangement links TRBV7-6 to TRBJ2-4; D remains ambiguous. With 3 bases removed from V and 7 bases from J, the gap between germline ends came to 13 bases. CDR1 is SGHVS and CDR2 is FNYEAQ in the germline V gene. The CDR3 totals 14 residues. Here the CDR3 DNA reads TGTGCCAGCAGCTTGGACGAATGGAGTAACATTCAGTACTTC. It is translated as CASSLDEWSNIQYF.

The table lists this clonotype with many counts. The rearrangement joins TRBV30 to TRBJ2-3, with D perhaps assigned TRBD1 or TRBD2 (5 bases each). This CDR3 has 13 residues. CDR1 is GTSNPN and CDR2 is SVGIG in the germline V gene (reference sequence). The V end was cut by 1 base, the J end by 2 bases, with 7 bases between. The DNA of the CDR3 is TGTGCCTGGAGTGCCGGGACCACAGATACGCAGTATTTT. It translates to CAWSAGTTDTQYF.

This clonotype was picked up many times. The chain couples TRBV19 to TRBJ1-1; no clear D gene. Deletions cut 5 bases from V and 0 bases from J, with 7 bases between. This CDR3 is built from 13 residues. Germline assignment: CDR1 LNHDA and CDR2 SQIVND (reference sequence). CDR3 bases: TGTGCCAGTAGTGGACTGATGAACACTGAAGCTTTCTTT. Translated, it gives CASSGLMNTEAFF.

This clonotype was seen at least ten times. The CDR3 is CASRHAGREAFF. The CDR3 DNA sequence: TGTGCCAGCAGGCATGCGGGTCGTGAAGCTTTCTTT. The chain recombines TRBV2 with TRBJ1-1; no firm D call. Per the germline V gene, CDR1 is SNHLY and CDR2 is FYNNEI. V was shortened by 6 bases and J by 7 bases, with 12 bases between the two germline ends. This CDR3 contains 12 residues.

The V gene is TRBV4-3, the J gene TRBJ2-7, with 7 bases identical to TRBD1. The CDR3 covers 17 residues. Germline loops: CDR1 LGHNA, CDR2 YSLEER. V shed 0 bases and J 7 bases; nucleotides not matched to a gene: 15. The CDR3 protein is CASSQDSGTGASGEQYF. The CDR3 nucleotides read TGCGCCAGCAGCCAAGATTCGGGAACAGGGGCGTCAGGGGAGCAGTACTTC.

This clonotype came up many times. The chain carries TRBV25-1 and TRBJ2-3, with D possibly matching TRBD1 (5 bases). V was pared by 1 base and J by 2 bases, with 10 bases between. The CDR3 covers 15 residues. Germline loops: CDR1 MGHDK, CDR2 SYGVNS. The DNA for the CDR3 is TGTGCCAGCAGTGAATGGCAGGGCCCCACAGATACGCAGTATTTT. It codes for CASSEWQGPTDTQYF.

This clonotype was recorded at least ten times. V gene TRBV15 combines with J gene TRBJ2-7; a possible D gene is TRBD2 (5 bases). The CDR3 is 17 residues long. From germline, CDR1 is LNHNV and CDR2 YYDKDF (reference sequence). V was clipped by 0 bases and J by 1 base, with 16 bases between them. CDR3 residues: CATSREVVDYLSYEQYF. In nucleotides, the CDR3 is TGTGCCACCAGCAGAGAGGTAGTAGACTACCTTTCCTACGAGCAGTACTTC. Full variable domain (remainder filled in from reference TRBV15 and TRBJ2-7): DAMVIQNPRYQVTQFGKPVTLSCSQTLNHNVMYWYQQKSSQAPKLLFHYYDKDFNNEADTPDNFQSRRPNTSFCFLDIRSPGLGDTAMYLCATSREVVDYLSYEQYFGPGTRLTVT.

This clonotype was seen ten or more times. The chain carries TRBV7-9 and TRBJ2-5, with D possibly being TRBD2 (6 bases). CDR3 length: 13 amino acids. V shed 0 bases and J shed 4 bases, with 6 bases lying between them. Germline V gene sequence: CDR1 SEHNR, CDR2 FQNEAQ (reference sequence). Here the CDR3 DNA reads TGTGCCAGCAGCTTAGCGGGGGGAGAGACCCAGTACTTC. This encodes CASSLAGGETQYF.

In this sample, this clonotype turned up many times. The chain uses TRBV12-3 or TRBV12-4 and TRBJ2-2; 9 bases match TRBD1. Losses at the gene ends were 6 bases for V and 4 bases for J; bases not matched to a gene: 12. This CDR3 contains 17 residues. CDR3 sequence (DNA): TGTGCCAGCAGCCCCGGGACAGGGATTGGGAGCACCGGGGAGCTGTTTTTT. This translates into CASSPGTGIGSTGELFF.

This chain links TRBV21-1 with TRBJ2-3; whether TRBD2, the table's D call, matches the DNA was not checked. TRBV21-1 counts as a pseudogene. The CDR3 is made up of 16 amino acids. The CDR3 sequence is CASSPTPRRETDTQYF. In DNA, the CDR3 is TGTGCCAGCAGCCCCACTCCGCGGCGGGAAACAGACACGCAGTATTTT.